This is a list of T cell receptor beta chains from one sample in a study of CD8+CD57+ T cells in acquired aplastic anemia. A single record per CDR3 protein comes from TCRdb applying MiXCR to the reads. The data hold around 210,000 distinct CDR3 sequences, with more than 55% observed a single time. The sequenced material came from sorted CD4+, CD8+, or CD8+CD57+ T cells (not recorded which) from PBMCs. These receptors all come from a human donor with aplastic anemia. Both conserved end residues are part of each CDR3. The D gene is left open where the match is weak. Some rows mark clone size as missing; the rest say once, few, many or name a class of expanded clone.

>TRBJ1-5|NA|TRBV2|NA
CASSGGFNQPQHF
>TRBJ2-7|NA|TRBV20-1|NA
CSARQPAEQYF
>TRBJ2-1|NA|TRBV9|TRBD2
CASSVELAAYNEQFF
>TRBJ2-5|NA|TRBV4-1|NA
CASSQGTGRKETQYF
>TRBJ2-7|NA|TRBV12-3/TRBV12-4|TRBD2
CASSPASGTGNYEQYF
>TRBJ1-2|NA|TRBV2|NA
CASSVPGQGYTF
>TRBJ1-6|once|TRBV7-2|NA
CASSSGGWGNSPLHF
>TRBJ1-1|NA|TRBV10-2|NA
CASCPTLANTEAFF
>TRBJ2-7|once|TRBV7-8|NA
CASSLSPREQYF
>TRBJ2-7|NA|TRBV10-2|NA
CASKEGWVDEQYF
>TRBJ2-7|medium-sized|TRBV29-1|TRBD1
CSVAGGSSYEQYF
>TRBJ1-3|few|TRBV7-8|NA
CASSPIEGSGNTIYF
>TRBJ2-1|NA|TRBV15|TRBD2
CASSTAGTRPTSSYNEQLF
>TRBJ1-1|few|TRBV29-1|NA
CSVRGGGSDTEAFF
>TRBJ1-1|NA|TRBV20-1|NA
CSVQGIEGAFF
>TRBJ2-1|NA|TRBV29-1|NA
CSVPDYNEQFF
>TRBJ1-3|many|TRBV19|NA
CASSTGLRFGNTIYF
>TRBJ2-7|few|TRBV24-1|TRBD1
CATSDPSGQGYEQYF
>TRBJ2-6|few|TRBV19|TRBD1
CASSRDRSSGANVLTF
>TRBJ2-5|few|TRBV7-3|TRBD2
CASSLTAGGGETQYF
>TRBJ2-3|few|TRBV7-9|NA
CASSLVSGPTKADTQYF
>TRBJ2-3|NA|TRBV5-1|NA
CASKPGVSTDTQYF
>TRBJ2-7|NA|TRBV7-6|NA
CASSPDITYEQYF
>TRBJ1-2|NA|TRBV6-5|NA
CASSVATQRGYTF
>TRBJ2-7|NA|TRBV19|TRBD2
CASSPVAGGYYEQYF
>TRBJ2-1|few|TRBV3-1|NA
CASSQEGISYNEQFF
>TRBJ2-5|once|TRBV10-3|TRBD2
CAISAAPGLANQETQYF
>TRBJ1-4|many|TRBV6-1|NA
CASSGWGGEKLFF
>TRBJ2-1|many|TRBV19|NA
CASRGPYNEQFF
>TRBJ1-1|NA|TRBV2|NA
CATLRTADTEAFF
>TRBJ2-7|NA|TRBV10-3|NA
CAIRGSSYEQYF
>TRBJ1-1|NA|TRBV4-3|NA
CASSPQRQGKFGGTEAFF
>TRBJ2-3|once|TRBV2|TRBD1
CASSGQGPTDTQYF
>TRBJ1-5|NA|TRBV19|NA
CASSKTGRDHQPQHF
>TRBJ2-7|many|TRBV12-5|NA
CASGLWQFSSYEQYF
>TRBJ2-1|NA|TRBV9|TRBD2
CASSEIAGLNEQFF
>TRBJ1-5|NA|TRBV10-2|TRBD1
CASSNQGAIQPQHF
>TRBJ2-6|few|TRBV24-1|NA
CATSDRHGTYSGANVLTF
>TRBJ2-7|NA|TRBV7-9|NA
CASSPMGRGYEQYF
>TRBJ2-5|NA|TRBV20-1|TRBD1
CSARGGTGHGETQYF